In its sample, the clone carrying this T cell receptor beta chain was seen once. Its antigen is unidentified. Here immunoSEQ multiplex PCR was the method, and the copy in TCRdb shows in-frame clones only, minus some. The sample yields some 91,000 clones, around 90% seen once. The data stem from a study of T cell responses to AZD1222 COVID-19 vaccine. Germline trimming cut 0 bases from V and 5 bases from J; bases unmatched to any gene: 9. Per the germline V gene, CDR1 is LGHNA and CDR2 is YNFKEQ. The CDR3 extends over 16 amino acids. Notes on the study in general: The span of vaccine-associated CD4 TCRs extended across spike, with dominance at 160-218 and 743-854.

Sequences were derived from peripheral blood, sampled on day 0 of AZD1222 vaccination. The TCR sequence derives from an adult in good health. This chain connects TRBV4-2 to TRBJ2-5, with TRBD2 identical over 7 bases. DNA for the CDR3: TGTGCCAGCAGCCAAGATAGAGGGGACTACGCGGAGACCCAGTACTTC. Translation: CASSQDRGDYAETQYF.